This TCR beta chain is from a study of beta chain features in type 1 diabetes. Across the whole study: Regarding age, gender and cell yields, patients proved similar to healthy donors.

The authors took one heparinised blood draw, averaging about 120 mL, from each donor. Expressed TCRB transcripts were sequenced because the entire RNA isolate underwent reverse transcription. Here immunoSEQ multiplex PCR was the method, and the copy in TCRdb shows in-frame clones only, minus some. The sample contains over 150,000 clones, about 8.3% of which appear only once. As for this clone: Its target is not known.

The study, taken as a whole, reports: Compared with healthy donors, patients appeared to share more similar naive, central memory and regulatory TCRB repertoires. When VDJ junctions were examined, type 1 diabetes patients showed fewer insertions and more deletions. Shortening of TCRB CDR3s, moderate but significant, appeared in all four CD4+ subsets of Type 1 diabetes patients.

Germline CDR1 SGHAT, CDR2 FQNNGV. Trimming cost V 0 bases and J 2 bases, with 11 bases left between them. The CDR3 length is 15 residues. The chain has TRBV11-2 and TRBJ2-7; a weak D match, TRBD1 (6 bases). The sequence came from a young woman with type 1 diabetes. Input material: central memory CD4+ T cells from blood. The CDR3 region is CASSLETGVTYEQYF. Here the CDR3 DNA reads TGTGCCAGCAGCTTAGAGACAGGCGTTACCTACGAGCAGTACTTC.